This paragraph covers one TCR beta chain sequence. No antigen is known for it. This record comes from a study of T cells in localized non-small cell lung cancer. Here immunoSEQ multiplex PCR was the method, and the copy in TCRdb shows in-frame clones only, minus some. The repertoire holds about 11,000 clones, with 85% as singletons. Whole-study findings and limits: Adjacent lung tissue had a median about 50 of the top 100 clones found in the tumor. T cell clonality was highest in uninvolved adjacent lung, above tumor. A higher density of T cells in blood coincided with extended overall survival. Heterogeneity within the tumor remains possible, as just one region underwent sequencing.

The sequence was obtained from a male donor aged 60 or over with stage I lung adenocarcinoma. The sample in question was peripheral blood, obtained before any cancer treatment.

In DNA form, the CDR3 reads TGCGCCAGCCGAAGAGGGACAGGGGGTTTCGAGACCCAGTACTTC. Translating gives CASRRGTGGFETQYF. The genes are TRBV5-1 and TRBJ2-5; 11 bases match TRBD1. The CDR3 length is 15 residues. Germline V gives CDR1 SGHRS, CDR2 YFSETQ. J lost 5 bases, V lost 7 bases, and 10 bases had no gene match. Variable domain in full (rest from reference TRBV5-1 and TRBJ2-5): KAGVTQTPRYLIKTRGQQVTLSCSPISGHRSVSWYQQTPGQGLQFLFEYFSETQRNKGNFPGRFSGRQFSNSRSEMNVSTLELGDSALYLCASRRGTGGFETQYFGPGTRLLVL.